Reported below is one T cell receptor beta chain. The target antigen is unknown. Each sample gave at least 6 million isolated PBMCs. The use of a sample-barcoded 5' primer and a J-beta primer mix characterized a second PCR of roughly 7 to 12 cycles. Each CDR3 protein gets one entry after TCRdb re-called the 5' RACE reads with MiXCR. The sample has more than 650,000 distinct CDR3 sequences; 22% are singletons. V was trimmed by 5 bases and J by 0 bases, leaving 10 bases between them. Germline CDR1 reads MDHEN; CDR2 reads SYDVKM. This CDR3 spans 14 amino acids. The record originates from a study of blood T cells in healthy people across ages. Overall study: Template-switching capture recovered about one barcoded beta molecule per two T cells. General study points: Roughly linearly, TCR beta diversity per million T cells fell as age increased. Naive T cell percentage showed a strong correlation with TCR beta diversity.

Sequenced input: blood. The chain joins TRBV28 to TRBJ1-2; the D is unclear. The receptor comes from an older man in good health. CDR3: CASSPADPNYGYTF. The CDR3 nucleotides are TGTGCCAGCAGTCCCGCGGACCCTAACTATGGCTACACCTTC.